A selection of T cell receptor beta chains follows, all from one sample in a study of T cell repertoires in cytomegalovirus infection. TCRdb used MiXCR to reprocess the reads, holding one entry per CDR3 protein. The sample shows 200,000 to 300,000 distinct CDR3 sequences, approximately 10% of them seen only once. The specimen sequenced was PBMCs. These receptors were obtained from a human donor in good health (CMV status not recorded). Some clones in this sample may be carry-over from other donors' samples. CDR3s include the opening cysteine and the closing phenylalanine or tryptophan. D genes are given only for firm matches. Clone size is shown for a subset of rows, as once, few, many or a class of expanded clone.

cdr3_aa	cdr3_nt	cdr3_length	v_call	clone_size	j_call	d_call
CASSLVSRGGTEAFF	TGCGCCAGCAGCTTGGTGTCCCGGGGGGGGACTGAAGCTTTCTTT	15	TRBV5-1	-	TRBJ1-1	-
CSAVLSTRAFF	TGCAGCGCTGTACTCAGCACTAGGGCTTTCTTT	11	TRBV29-1	few	TRBJ1-1	-
CASSFQTGVAYGYTF	TGTGCCAGCAGCTTCCAAACAGGGGTGGCCTATGGCTACACCTTC	15	TRBV5-5	many	TRBJ1-2	TRBD1
CASSREWGQGNQPQHF	TGTGCCAGCAGCCGCGAATGGGGGCAAGGCAATCAGCCCCAGCATTTT	16	TRBV28	many	TRBJ1-5	-
CSASAPPGSGYTDTQYF	TGCAGTGCTAGTGCCCCCCCGGGGAGCGGGTACACAGATACGCAGTATTTT	17	TRBV20-1	-	TRBJ2-3	-
CSARDGAKIWNQPQHF	TGCAGTGCTAGAGATGGCGCAAAGATATGGAATCAGCCCCAGCATTTT	16	TRBV20-1	-	TRBJ1-5	-
CASKPGIVGTGELFF	TGTGCCAGCAAGCCGGGAATAGTAGGCACCGGGGAGCTGTTTTTT	15	TRBV28	few	TRBJ2-2	-
CASSLLIESTDTQYF	TGTGCCAGCAGTTTACTCATAGAAAGCACAGATACGCAGTATTTT	15	TRBV6-2/TRBV6-3	few	TRBJ2-3	-
CAGAEGTDTQYF	TGTGCCGGCGCGGAGGGCACAGATACGCAGTATTTT	12	TRBV7-9	-	TRBJ2-3	-
CAISESIGGGAWNEQFF	TGTGCCATCAGTGAGTCGATCGGCGGGGGGGCCTGGAATGAGCAGTTCTTC	17	TRBV10-3	-	TRBJ2-1	TRBD2
CASSQARRGLYNEQFF	TGTGCCAGCAGCCAAGCTCGGAGGGGACTTTACAATGAGCAGTTCTTC	16	TRBV14	few	TRBJ2-1	-
CASLQGPSGANVLTF	TGTGCCAGCTTACAGGGTCCCTCTGGGGCCAACGTCCTGACTTTC	15	TRBV7-2	many	TRBJ2-6	-
CASSYLKDTEAFF	TGTGCCAGCAGTTACCTTAAAGATACTGAAGCTTTCTTT	13	TRBV6-2/TRBV6-3	few	TRBJ1-1	-
CASSFYTDTQYF	TGTGCCAGCAGCTTTTACACAGATACGCAGTATTTT	12	TRBV7-2	many	TRBJ2-3	-
CASSPGTGVTNEKLFF	TGTGCCAGCAGCCCCGGGACAGGCGTAACTAATGAAAAACTGTTTTTT	16	TRBV6-2/TRBV6-3	-	TRBJ1-4	TRBD1
CASSLDKIHNSPLHF	TGTGCCAGCAGCTTAGATAAGATCCATAATTCACCCCTCCACTTT	15	TRBV7-6	many	TRBJ1-6	-
CSASRTGGYYEQYF	TGCAGTGCTAGTCGGACAGGGGGCTACTACGAGCAGTACTTC	14	TRBV20-1	many	TRBJ2-7	TRBD1
CSVGGQKTGELFF	TGCAGCGTTGGCGGCCAGAAGACCGGGGAGCTGTTTTTT	13	TRBV29-1	-	TRBJ2-2	-
CASSQEWGRVSAEAFF	TGCGCCAGCAGCCAAGAGTGGGGCAGGGTTAGCGCTGAAGCTTTCTTT	16	TRBV4-1	many	TRBJ1-1	-
CASSSRHDTEAFF	TGTGCCAGCAGCTCGCGACACGACACTGAAGCTTTCTTT	13	TRBV7-2	many	TRBJ1-1	-
CSARAWDSSSANGYTF	TGCAGTGCTAGGGCCTGGGACAGCTCCTCCGCGAACGGCTACACCTTC	16	TRBV20-1	-	TRBJ1-2	TRBD1
CASSLAGRGGLTEAFF	TGTGCCAGCAGCTTAGCGGGTAGAGGGGGCCTCACTGAAGCTTTCTTT	16	TRBV7-2	many	TRBJ1-1	TRBD1
CASSLASGVSYEQYF	TGTGCCAGCAGCTTAGCAAGCGGGGTCTCCTACGAGCAGTACTTC	15	TRBV7-2	-	TRBJ2-7	TRBD2
CASSLAAGPNTEAFF	TGTGCCAGCAGCTTGGCGGCGGGTCCGAACACTGAAGCTTTCTTT	15	TRBV5-4	-	TRBJ1-1	-
CASSLKLGQGSSPLHF	TGTGCCAGCAGCCTCAAATTGGGACAGGGAAGTTCACCCCTCCACTTT	16	TRBV7-2	many	TRBJ1-6	TRBD1
CASSQDPLWEKLFF	TGTGCCAGCAGCCAGGACCCTTTATGGGAAAAACTGTTTTTT	14	TRBV7-9	many	TRBJ1-4	-
CASSPRGIGRGSYEQYF	TGTGCCAGCAGCCCGAGAGGTATCGGGAGGGGATCATACGAGCAGTACTTC	17	TRBV2	-	TRBJ2-7	TRBD2
CASSLDSHGDIQYF	TGTGCCAGCAGCCTGGACAGCCACGGGGACATTCAGTACTTC	14	TRBV11-2	many	TRBJ2-4	-
CASSYGETQYF	TGTGCCAGCAGTTACGGGGAGACCCAGTACTTC	11	TRBV6-2/TRBV6-3	many	TRBJ2-5	-
CASNGGGTDTQYF	TGTGCCAGTAACGGGGGTGGCACAGATACGCAGTATTTT	13	TRBV7-2	many	TRBJ2-3	-
CASSSVREQFF	TGTGCCAGCAGCTCGGTACGGGAGCAGTTCTTC	11	TRBV7-2	many	TRBJ2-1	-
CASSLAWDRGLYF	TGTGCCAGCAGCTTAGCCTGGGACAGGGGACTATACTTC	13	TRBV7-2	-	TRBJ2-7	TRBD1